The rows below give T cell receptor beta chains drawn from one sample of a study of early T cells in non-severe SARS-CoV-2 infection. MiXCR was run by TCRdb on the 5' RACE reads, yielding one entry per CDR3 protein. This sample has about 19,000 distinct CDR3 sequences, with about 4% found just once. What was sequenced was whole blood. Receptors were obtained from an adult who was a healthcare worker with PCR-confirmed SARS-CoV-2 infection or an uninfected control (not recorded which). Each CDR3 is given with its conserved first and last residue. Fields, in order: clone size, V gene, J gene, D gene, CDR3 protein, CDR3 DNA. D genes are given only for firm matches. The listing skips clone size in some rows; elsewhere it reads once, few, many or a size class.

few,TRBV4-2,TRBJ2-1,TRBD2,CASSQESTSATNEQFF,TGTGCCAGCAGCCAAGAGTCGACTAGCGCAACCAATGAGCAGTTCTTC
many,TRBV18,TRBJ2-7,-,CASSPRSYEQYF,TGTGCCAGCTCACCAAGGTCCTACGAGCAGTACTTC
many,TRBV27,TRBJ1-2,-,CASSFFPRGSNGYTF,TGTGCCAGCAGTTTCTTCCCGCGGGGCAGTAACGGCTACACCTTC
many,TRBV14,TRBJ2-1,TRBD1,CASSSYRGPYNEQFF,TGTGCCAGCAGCTCTTACAGGGGGCCCTACAATGAGCAGTTCTTC
many,TRBV11-2,TRBJ2-5,-,CASSFSGGQGETQYF,TGTGCCAGCAGCTTTTCCGGGGGGCAGGGGGAGACCCAGTACTTC
many,TRBV27,TRBJ2-3,-,CASSFGGLENTQYF,TGTGCCAGCAGTTTCGGGGGATTGGAGAATACGCAGTATTTT
-,TRBV5-1,TRBJ1-6,-,CASSLDIYNSPLHF,TGCGCCAGCAGCTTGGACATCTATAATTCACCCCTCCACTTT
-,TRBV29-1,TRBJ1-5,-,CSVVAGVLDTQHF,TGCAGCGTTGTGGCGGGGGTATTAGATACGCAGCATTTT
many,TRBV20-1,TRBJ1-3,-,CSAYHSGNTIYF,TGCAGTGCTTACCACTCTGGAAACACCATATATTTT
-,TRBV9,TRBJ2-7,-,CASSPRAQGTYEQYF,TGTGCCAGCAGCCCAAGAGCCCAGGGGACATACGAGCAGTACTTC
-,TRBV7-2,TRBJ2-7,-,CASSLLAGAEEQYF,TGTGCCAGCAGCTTACTTGCGGGGGCGGAGGAGCAGTACTTC
-,TRBV7-2,TRBJ1-6,-,CASSLDQGDSPLHF,TGTGCCAGCAGCTTAGATCAAGGGGATTCACCCCTCCACTTT
-,TRBV27,TRBJ2-2,-,CASSLGAGRDTGELFF,TGTGCCAGCAGTTTAGGGGCAGGGCGAGACACCGGGGAGCTGTTTTTT
-,TRBV9,TRBJ1-1,TRBD1,CASSPTGTGGTEAFF,TGTGCCAGCAGCCCCACCGGGACAGGGGGCACTGAAGCTTTCTTT
medium-sized,TRBV7-9,TRBJ1-1,-,CASSLTGLTEAFF,TGTGCCAGCAGCTTAACAGGACTCACTGAAGCTTTCTTT
few,TRBV6-2/TRBV6-3,TRBJ2-2,-,CASSSRVSVDTGELFF,TGTGCCAGCAGTTCCAGGGTTTCGGTGGACACCGGGGAGCTGTTTTTT
many,TRBV7-2,TRBJ2-4,TRBD2,CASSRPTSGDSIQYF,TGTGCCAGCAGCCGCCCGACTAGCGGGGACAGCATTCAGTACTTC
many,TRBV6-5,TRBJ2-1,-,CASSYSRRFDEQFF,TGTGCCAGCAGTTACTCTAGGCGCTTTGATGAGCAGTTCTTC
many,TRBV14,TRBJ1-5,-,CASSQALPRDPKLYSNQPQHF,TGTGCCAGCAGCCAGGCATTACCGCGGGACCCCAAACTGTATAGCAATCAGCCCCAGCATTTT
many,TRBV6-5,TRBJ1-3,-,CASSSGTSSGNTIYF,TGTGCCAGCAGTTCGGGGACAAGCTCTGGAAACACCATATATTTT
many,TRBV29-1,TRBJ1-2,-,CSAEGTPGGNGYTF,TGCAGCGCCGAGGGGACGCCGGGGGGTAATGGCTACACCTTC
many,TRBV19,TRBJ2-5,TRBD2,CASSQAGGQETQYF,TGTGCCAGTAGTCAGGCGGGGGGTCAAGAGACCCAGTACTTC
many,TRBV6-1,TRBJ1-2,-,CASREGVDINVRRDYTF,TGTGCCAGCCGGGAGGGGGTCGACATAAACGTGCGGAGGGACTACACCTTC
many,TRBV4-3,TRBJ2-2,TRBD1,CASSQGDRETGELFF,TGCGCCAGCAGCCAAGGAGACAGGGAGACCGGGGAGCTGTTTTTT
many,TRBV20-1,TRBJ2-1,-,CSARRLGQYRDNEQFF,TGCAGTGCTAGAAGGTTAGGACAATATCGGGACAATGAGCAGTTCTTC
few,TRBV7-2,TRBJ2-7,-,CASSFYLARTTYEQYF,TGTGCCAGCAGCTTTTATCTAGCGAGGACTACCTACGAGCAGTACTTC
few,TRBV7-9,TRBJ1-1,-,CATTRGDTEAFF,TGTGCCACCACACGGGGGGACACTGAAGCTTTCTTT
many,TRBV11-3,TRBJ2-1,-,CASSPGRRHNEQFF,TGTGCCAGCTCTCCGGGCAGGAGACACAATGAGCAGTTCTTC
many,TRBV3-1,TRBJ2-7,-,CASSHHSYEQYF,TGTGCCAGCAGCCACCATTCCTACGAGCAGTACTTC
many,TRBV19,TRBJ1-5,-,CASSEGQGYSNQPQHF,TGTGCCAGTAGTGAAGGTCAGGGGTATAGCAATCAGCCCCAGCATTTT
many,TRBV18,TRBJ1-3,-,CASSPAISGNTIYF,TGTGCCAGCTCACCAGCTATATCTGGAAACACCATATATTTT
many,TRBV9,TRBJ2-5,-,CASSAGLIQETQYF,TGTGCCAGCAGCGCCGGACTTATCCAAGAGACCCAGTACTTC
-,TRBV3-1,TRBJ2-7,-,CASSQFYEQYF,TGTGCCAGCAGCCAATTCTACGAGCAGTACTTC
many,TRBV10-3,TRBJ1-1,-,CAISDPVGVNTEAFF,TGTGCCATCAGTGATCCAGTTGGGGTGAACACTGAAGCTTTCTTT
many,TRBV5-4,TRBJ1-2,-,CASSLVGQRNYGYTF,TGTGCCAGCAGCTTGGTAGGACAACGCAACTATGGCTACACCTTC
many,TRBV20-1,TRBJ1-4,-,CSAWLGAGSSEKLFF,TGCAGTGCTTGGCTGGGCGCGGGGTCAAGCGAAAAACTGTTTTTT
many,TRBV6-5,TRBJ1-1,-,CASRVEGIANTEAFF,TGTGCCAGCAGAGTAGAGGGCATTGCGAACACTGAAGCTTTCTTT
many,TRBV7-9,TRBJ2-7,TRBD1,CASRTGGHEQYF,TGTGCCAGCAGGACAGGGGGCCACGAGCAGTACTTC
many,TRBV5-1,TRBJ2-3,-,CASSVQALVTDTQYF,TGCGCCAGCAGCGTCCAGGCCTTAGTCACAGATACGCAGTATTTT
few,TRBV6-4,TRBJ2-2,-,CASSDGDNTGELFF,TGTGCCAGCAGTGACGGAGACAACACCGGGGAGCTGTTTTTT
medium-sized,TRBV20-1,TRBJ1-1,-,CSATTAVVPEAFF,TGCAGTGCTACGACAGCTGTCGTTCCTGAAGCTTTCTTT
many,TRBV11-2,TRBJ2-2,TRBD2,CASSLDRLAGDGVGELFF,TGTGCCAGCAGCTTAGACCGACTAGCGGGGGACGGTGTCGGGGAGCTGTTTTTT
many,TRBV30,TRBJ1-6,-,CAWSSGPEGSPLHF,TGTGCCTGGAGTTCCGGACCTGAGGGTTCACCCCTCCACTTT
many,TRBV6-5,TRBJ2-3,-,CASRRVDTQYF,TGTGCCAGTCGACGCGTGGATACGCAGTATTTT
-,TRBV19,TRBJ1-1,-,CASAGIAVTEAFF,TGTGCCTCCGCGGGAATCGCAGTAACTGAAGCTTTCTTT
many,TRBV19,TRBJ2-4,-,CASSMGAQGIQYF,TGTGCCAGTAGTATGGGGGCTCAAGGGATTCAGTACTTC
many,TRBV7-2,TRBJ2-3,TRBD2,CASSSSGGANTQYF,TGTGCCAGCAGTTCAAGCGGGGGGGCCAATACGCAGTATTTT
many,TRBV29-1,TRBJ2-2,-,CSVGERDGELFF,TGCAGCGTGGGGGAACGTGACGGGGAGCTGTTTTTT
many,TRBV15,TRBJ2-7,-,CATSRDIRGGEQYF,TGTGCCACCAGCAGAGATATCAGGGGCGGCGAGCAGTACTTC
few,TRBV2,TRBJ2-3,-,CASRIGPGDTQYF,TGTGCCAGCAGGATTGGGCCGGGAGATACGCAGTATTTT
many,TRBV7-2,TRBJ1-5,-,CASSLRGGNQPQHF,TGTGCCAGCAGCTTACGGGGGGGCAATCAGCCCCAGCATTTT
few,TRBV12-3/TRBV12-4,TRBJ2-3,-,CASSLEGSTDTQYF,TGTGCCAGCAGTTTAGAGGGTAGCACAGATACGCAGTATTTT
many,TRBV29-1,TRBJ2-1,-,CSVEKSQGYEQFF,TGCAGCGTTGAAAAATCTCAGGGCTATGAGCAGTTCTTC
many,TRBV6-1,TRBJ1-2,TRBD1,CASSEDRGGGYTF,TGTGCCAGCAGTGAAGACAGGGGAGGTGGCTACACCTTC
-,TRBV9,TRBJ2-3,-,CASSVDAGYSTDTQYF,TGTGCCAGCAGCGTAGACGCGGGGTATAGCACAGATACGCAGTATTTT